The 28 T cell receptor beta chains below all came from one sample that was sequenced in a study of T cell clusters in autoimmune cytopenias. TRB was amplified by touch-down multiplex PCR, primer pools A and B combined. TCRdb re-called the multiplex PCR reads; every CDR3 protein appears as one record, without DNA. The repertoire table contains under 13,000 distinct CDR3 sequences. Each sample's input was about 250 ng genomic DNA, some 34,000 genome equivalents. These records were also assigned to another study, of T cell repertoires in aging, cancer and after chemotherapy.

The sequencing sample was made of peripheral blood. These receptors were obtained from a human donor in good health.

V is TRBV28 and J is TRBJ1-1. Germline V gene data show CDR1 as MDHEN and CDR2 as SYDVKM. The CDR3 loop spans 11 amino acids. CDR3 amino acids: CASISSTEAFF.

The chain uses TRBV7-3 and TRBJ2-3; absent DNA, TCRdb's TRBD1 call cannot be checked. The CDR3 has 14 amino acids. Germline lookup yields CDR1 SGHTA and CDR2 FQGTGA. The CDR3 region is CASSRRQGADTQYF.

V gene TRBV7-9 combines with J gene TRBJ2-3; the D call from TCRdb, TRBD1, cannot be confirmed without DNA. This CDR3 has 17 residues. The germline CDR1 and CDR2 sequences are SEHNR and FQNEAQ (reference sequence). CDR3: CASSVRIGGQGTDTQYF.

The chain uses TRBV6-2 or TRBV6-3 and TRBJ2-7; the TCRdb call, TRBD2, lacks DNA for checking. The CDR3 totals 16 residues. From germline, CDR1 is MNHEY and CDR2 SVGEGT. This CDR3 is CASSYRTSAVGDEQYF.

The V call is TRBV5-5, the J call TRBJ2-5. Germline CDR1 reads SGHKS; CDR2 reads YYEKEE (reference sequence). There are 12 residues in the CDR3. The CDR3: CASRGSQETQYF.

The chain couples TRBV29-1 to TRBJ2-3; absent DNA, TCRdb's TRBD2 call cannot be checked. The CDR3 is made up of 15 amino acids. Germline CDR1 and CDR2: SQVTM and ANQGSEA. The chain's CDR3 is CSVGEGVGGTDTQYF.

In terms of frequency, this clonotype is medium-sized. CDR3 amino acids: CASKMGATNEKLFF. This sequence joins TRBV19 and TRBJ1-4. Germline CDR1 and CDR2: LNHDA and SQIVND (reference sequence). CDR3 length: 14 amino acids.

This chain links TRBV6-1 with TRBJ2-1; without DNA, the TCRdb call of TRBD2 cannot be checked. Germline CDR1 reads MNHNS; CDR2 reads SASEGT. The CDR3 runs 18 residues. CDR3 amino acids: CASSLGLAGWNVYNEQFF.

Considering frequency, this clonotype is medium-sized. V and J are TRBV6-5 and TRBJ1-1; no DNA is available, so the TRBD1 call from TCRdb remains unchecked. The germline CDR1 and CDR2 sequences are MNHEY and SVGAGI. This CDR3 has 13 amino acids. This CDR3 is CASRFGGGTEAFF.

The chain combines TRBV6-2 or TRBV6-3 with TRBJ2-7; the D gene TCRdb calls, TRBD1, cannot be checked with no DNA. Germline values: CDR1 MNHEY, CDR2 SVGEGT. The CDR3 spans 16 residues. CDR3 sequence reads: CASSSLGGVKVHEQYF.

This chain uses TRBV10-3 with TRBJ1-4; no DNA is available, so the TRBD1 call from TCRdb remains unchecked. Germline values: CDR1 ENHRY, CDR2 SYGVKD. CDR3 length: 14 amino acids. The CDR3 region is CAISAGALSEKLFF.

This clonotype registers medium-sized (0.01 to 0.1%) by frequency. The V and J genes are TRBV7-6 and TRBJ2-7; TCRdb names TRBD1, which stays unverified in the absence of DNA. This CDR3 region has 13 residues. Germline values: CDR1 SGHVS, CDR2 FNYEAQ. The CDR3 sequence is CASSITGGEEQYF.

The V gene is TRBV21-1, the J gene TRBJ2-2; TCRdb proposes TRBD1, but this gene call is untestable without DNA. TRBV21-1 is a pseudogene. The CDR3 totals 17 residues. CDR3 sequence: CASNPKGQGPNTGELFF.

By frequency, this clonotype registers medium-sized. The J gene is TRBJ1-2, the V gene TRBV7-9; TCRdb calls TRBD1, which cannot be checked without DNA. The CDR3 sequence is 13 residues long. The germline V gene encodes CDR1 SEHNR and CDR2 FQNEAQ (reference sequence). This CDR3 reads CASSTRDGYGYTF.

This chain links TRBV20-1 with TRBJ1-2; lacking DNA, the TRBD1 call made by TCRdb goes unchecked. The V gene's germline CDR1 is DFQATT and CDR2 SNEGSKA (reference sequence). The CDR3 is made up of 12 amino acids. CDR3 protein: CSFSKGGSDYTF.

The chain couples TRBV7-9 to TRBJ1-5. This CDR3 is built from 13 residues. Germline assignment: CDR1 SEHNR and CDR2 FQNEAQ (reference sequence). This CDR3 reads CASSLDHVGPQHF.

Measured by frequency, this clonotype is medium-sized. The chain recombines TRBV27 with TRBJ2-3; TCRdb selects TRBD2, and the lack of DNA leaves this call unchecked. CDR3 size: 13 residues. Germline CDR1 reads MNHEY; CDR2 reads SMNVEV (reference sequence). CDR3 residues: CASRGPDADTQYF.

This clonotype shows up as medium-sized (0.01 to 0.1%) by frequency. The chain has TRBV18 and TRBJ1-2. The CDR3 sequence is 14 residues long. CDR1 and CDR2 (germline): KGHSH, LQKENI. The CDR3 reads CASSPTETNYGYTF.

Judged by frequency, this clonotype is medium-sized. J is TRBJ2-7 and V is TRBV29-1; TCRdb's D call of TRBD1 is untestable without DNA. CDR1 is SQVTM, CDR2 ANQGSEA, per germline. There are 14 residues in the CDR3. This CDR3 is CSVAGRTGGNEQYF.

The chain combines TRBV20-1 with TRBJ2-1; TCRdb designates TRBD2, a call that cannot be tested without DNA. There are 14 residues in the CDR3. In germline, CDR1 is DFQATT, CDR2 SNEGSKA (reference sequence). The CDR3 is CSATWTSGADEQFF.

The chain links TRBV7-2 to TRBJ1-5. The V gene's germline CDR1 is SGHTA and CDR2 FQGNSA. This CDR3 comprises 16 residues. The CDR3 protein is CASSLGLTAGNQPQHF.

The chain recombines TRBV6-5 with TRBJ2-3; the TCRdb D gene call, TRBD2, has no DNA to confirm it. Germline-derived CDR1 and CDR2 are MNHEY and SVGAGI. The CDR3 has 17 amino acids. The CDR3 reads CASSPGLAGTSTDTQYF.

CDR3 in amino acids: CASSLGQNPERATQYF. This chain uses TRBV5-4 with TRBJ2-5. The CDR3 spans 16 residues. Germline V gene sequence: CDR1 SGHNT, CDR2 YYREEE (reference sequence).

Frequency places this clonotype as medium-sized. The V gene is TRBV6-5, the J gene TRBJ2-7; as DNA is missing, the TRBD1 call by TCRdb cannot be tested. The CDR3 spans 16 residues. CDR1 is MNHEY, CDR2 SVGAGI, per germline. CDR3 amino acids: CASSFSGTDYSYEQYF.

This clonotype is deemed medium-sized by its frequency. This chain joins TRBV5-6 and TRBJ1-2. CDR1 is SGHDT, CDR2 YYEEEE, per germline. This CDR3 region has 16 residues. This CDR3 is CASSLFLGSRGYGYTF. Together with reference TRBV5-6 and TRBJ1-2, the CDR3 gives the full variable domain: DAGVTQSPTHLIKTRGQQVTLRCSPKSGHDTVSWYQQALGQGPQFIFQYYEEEERQRGNFPDRFSGHQFPNYSSELNVNALLLGDSALYLCASSLFLGSRGYGYTFGSGTRLTVV.

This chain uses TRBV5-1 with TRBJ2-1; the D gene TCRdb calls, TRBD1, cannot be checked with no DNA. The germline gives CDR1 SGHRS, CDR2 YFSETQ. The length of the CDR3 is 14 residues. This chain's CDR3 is CASSTGTAYNEQFF.

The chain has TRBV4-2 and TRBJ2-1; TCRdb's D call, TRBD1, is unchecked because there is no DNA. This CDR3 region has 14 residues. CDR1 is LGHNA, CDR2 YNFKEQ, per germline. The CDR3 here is CASSREGVDDEQFF.

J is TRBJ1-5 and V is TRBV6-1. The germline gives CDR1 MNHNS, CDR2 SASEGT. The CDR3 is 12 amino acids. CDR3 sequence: CASSDPLQPQHF.